These 10 T cell receptor beta chains originate from one sample sequenced in a study of beta chain features in type 1 diabetes. As every portion of the isolated RNA was reverse transcribed, the sequencing read expressed TCRB transcripts. Here immunoSEQ multiplex PCR was the method, and the copy in TCRdb shows in-frame clones only, minus some. Among under 800,000 clones, less than 20% were seen once, and the ten largest hold approximately 0.093%. Sequencing was performed on naive CD4+ T cells from blood. The origin of the receptors is a young man in good health.

The chain has TRBV30 and TRBJ1-1, with a weak D call TRBD1 (6 bases). Trimming stripped 4 bases from V and 5 bases from J, with 14 bases between. The CDR3 runs 13 residues. CDR1 and CDR2 (germline): GTSNPN, SVGIG (reference sequence). Here the CDR3 reads CAWTTGLRTEAFF. The CDR3 region has the DNA TGTGCCTGGACCACAGGGTTGCGTACTGAAGCTTTCTTT.

This chain joins TRBV7-2 and TRBJ1-1; D remains unclear. This CDR3 region has 14 residues. Germline assignment: CDR1 SGHTA and CDR2 FQGNSA. V was cut by 3 bases and J by 4 bases, with 12 bases left in between. The chain's CDR3 is CASSLAMASTEAFF. The CDR3 region has the DNA TGTGCCAGCAGCTTGGCAATGGCGAGCACTGAAGCTTTCTTT. Full variable domain (missing parts from reference TRBV7-2 and TRBJ1-1): GAGVSQSPSNKVTEKGKDVELRCDPISGHTALYWYRQSLGQGLEFLIYFQGNSAPDKSGLPSDRFSAERTGGSVSTLTIQRTQQEDSAVYLCASSLAMASTEAFFGQGTRLTVV.

Only a few counts were recorded for this clone. Germline is not matched at one junction end, which may reflect a read error. The V gene is TRBV10-3, the J gene TRBJ2-3; TRBD2 aligns across 7 bases. This CDR3 spans 13 amino acids. In germline, CDR1 is ENHRY, CDR2 SYGVKD. CDR3 sequence: CASSSNGRDTQYF. The CDR3 DNA reads TGTGCCAGCAGTTCCAACGGGAGGGATACGCAGTATTTT.

The rearrangement joins TRBV18 to TRBJ2-7; D gene unclear. V lost 3 bases and J 9 bases, leaving 12 bases between the germline ends. This CDR3 region has 12 residues. Germline V gives CDR1 KGHSH, CDR2 LQKENI. CDR3 DNA sequence: TGTGCCAGCTCACCCGACGGTAACCCGCAGTACTTC. Its protein product is CASSPDGNPQYF.

The chain uses TRBV28 and TRBJ2-2, with 8 bases matching TRBD2. The CDR3 has 18 residues. V was clipped by 3 bases and J by 4 bases; unmatched bases: 13. Germline V gives CDR1 MDHEN, CDR2 SYDVKM. CDR3 residues: CASSFGGSGTRSTGELFF. In nucleotides, the CDR3 is TGTGCCAGCAGTTTTGGGGGTTCCGGGACTAGGTCCACCGGGGAGCTGTTTTTT.

This clone has more than one count but fewer than ten. The chain uses TRBV6-1 and TRBJ1-1; TRBD1 aligns across 7 bases. The CDR3 runs 15 residues. Germline V lookup: CDR1 MNHNS, CDR2 SASEGT. After removal of 8 bases from V and 11 bases from J, the junction contained 20 bases not matched to a gene. CDR3 residues: CASCQGGSQDRMAFF. CDR3 DNA: TGTGCCAGCTGTCAGGGGGGCTCCCAAGATCGAATGGCTTTCTTT.

This clone was picked up a small number of times. The chain is built from TRBV29-1 and TRBJ2-7, with a weak D call TRBD2 (5 bases). Germline lookup yields CDR1 SQVTM and CDR2 ANQGSEA. This CDR3 comprises 11 residues. V was clipped by 5 bases and J by 6 bases, with 11 bases between them. The CDR3 spells CSVRPGFEQYF. As DNA, the CDR3 is TGCAGCGTTCGCCCGGGATTCGAGCAGTACTTC.

This clone occurred once. DNA of the CDR3: TGCAGCGTTGTCCGGCAGGTACTAAACAATGAGCAGTTCTTC. Its translation: CSVVRQVLNNEQFF. V usage is TRBV29-1 and J usage is TRBJ2-1; D is undetermined. The CDR3 extends over 14 amino acids. Germline lookup yields CDR1 SQVTM and CDR2 ANQGSEA. Trimming stripped 4 bases from V and 5 bases from J, with 15 bases between.

This clone was picked up a small number of times. The CDR3 region has the DNA TGTGCCAGCAGCTTAGGCCCAACGGGTCAAGAGACCCAGTACTTC. It yields the protein CASSLGPTGQETQYF. This rearrangement joins TRBV7-9 to TRBJ2-5; D is undetermined. Trimming took off 1 base at V and 2 bases at J, with 11 bases between the two ends. Germline lookup yields CDR1 SEHNR and CDR2 FQNEAQ (reference sequence). CDR3 length equals 15 residues.

The rearrangement uses TRBV7-7 and TRBJ2-1; 8 nucleotides match TRBD2. The ends lost 6 bases at V and 10 bases at J; junction bases unmatched: 8. This CDR3 has 13 amino acids. Germline CDR1 reads SSHAT; CDR2 reads FNYEAQ (reference sequence). The CDR3 loop reads CASSRAGALEQFF. The DNA for the CDR3 is TGTGCCAGCAGTCGAGCGGGAGCTTTGGAGCAGTTCTTC.